The 17 T cell receptor beta chains below come from one sample, sequenced in a study of vaccination and CD4 T cells after COVID-19. Cultured CD4+ T-cell DNA underwent Oncomine TCR Beta short-read sequencing. A single record per CDR3 protein comes from TCRdb applying MiXCR to the PCR reads. The sample has roughly 12,000 distinct CDR3 sequences; under 35% are singletons. Sample treatment: approximately nine-day PBMC culture with coronavirus spike peptide pools or control peptides (ViraFEST assay). These receptors' targets are unknown. The source material was CD4+ T cells from blood, cultured in vitro, sampled before SARS-CoV-2 vaccination. All receptors derive from a human donor who received a COVID-19 vaccine.

In this sample, this clonotype turned up a few times. This chain uses TRBV6-1 with TRBJ2-3, with TRBD2 matching 11 bases. The V and J ends lost 9 bases and 2 bases, in that order; junction bases with no gene match: 4. CDR3 length: 14 residues. The V gene's germline CDR1 is MNHNS and CDR2 SASEGT. The CDR3 spells CASGTSGLTDTQYF. The CDR3 nucleotides are TGTGCCAGTGGGACTAGCGGCCTCACAGATACGCAGTATTTT.

This clonotype was counted only a few times. The chain couples TRBV20-1 to TRBJ1-1, with D possibly matching TRBD1 (5 bases). Trimming shortened V by 0 bases and J by 0 bases, and 14 bases separated the two germline ends. The CDR3 contains 16 residues. The germline V gene encodes CDR1 DFQATT and CDR2 SNEGSKA (reference sequence). CDR3 nucleotides: TGCAGTGCTAGAGATCCCGGGGGGGGATTGAACACTGAAGCTTTCTTT. It specifies CSARDPGGGLNTEAFF.

The chain links TRBV5-4 to TRBJ2-3; D not certain. This CDR3 is 11 amino acids long. The germline V gene has CDR1 SGHNT and CDR2 YYREEE (reference sequence). Between the trimmed V and J ends, which lost 2 bases and 5 bases, there was a span of 3 bases. The CDR3 sequence is CASSLGDTQYF. The CDR3 DNA sequence: TGTGCCAGCAGCTTAGGAGATACGCAGTATTTT. The whole variable domain, remainder taken from reference TRBV5-4 and TRBJ2-3, is ETGVTQSPTHLIKTRGQQVTLRCSSQSGHNTVSWYQQALGQGPQFIFQYYREEENGRGNFPPRFSGLQFPNYSSELNVNALELDDSALYLCASSLGDTQYFGPGTRLTVL.

This clonotype was picked up a small number of times. The chain carries TRBV19 and TRBJ1-1; D unresolved. The CDR3 is made up of 13 amino acids. Looked up from germline, CDR1 is LNHDA and CDR2 is SQIVND (reference sequence). Trimming shortened V by 4 bases and J by 3 bases, and 9 bases separated the two germline ends. This chain's CDR3 is CASSTRRDTEAFF. The CDR3, as DNA: TGTGCCAGTAGTACCCGACGGGACACTGAAGCTTTCTTT.

The chain is built from TRBV20-1 and TRBJ1-4, with D possibly matching TRBD1 (5 bases). This CDR3 spans 15 amino acids. V lost 6 bases to trimming and J lost 4 bases, with 18 bases between them. The V gene's germline CDR1 is DFQATT and CDR2 SNEGSKA (reference sequence). The CDR3 loop reads CSAGGGAGDNEKLFF. For the CDR3, the DNA is TGCAGTGCCGGGGGAGGGGCTGGAGATAATGAAAAACTGTTTTTT.

This clonotype was detected only a few times. V usage is TRBV7-8 and J usage is TRBJ1-2; TRBD1 matches 7 bases. There are 16 residues in the CDR3. CDR1 and CDR2 (germline): SGHVS, FQNEAQ. V lost 5 bases and J lost 5; bases outside the gene matches: 14. The CDR3 bases are TGTGCCAGCAGCCCGCGGGCGACAGGGTTGTTGTATGGCTACACCTTC. As protein: CASSPRATGLLYGYTF.

This clonotype was counted only a few times. The CDR3 reads CSARDQLGGNEQFF. The CDR3 coding sequence is TGCAGTGCTAGAGACCAGCTGGGGGGCAATGAGCAGTTCTTC. This chain joins TRBV20-1 and TRBJ2-1, with a tentative D call TRBD2 (6 bases). Germline V gives CDR1 DFQATT, CDR2 SNEGSKA (reference sequence). V was cut by 0 bases and J by 6 bases, with 12 bases left in between. The CDR3 loop spans 14 amino acids.

This clonotype was observed a few times. The chain links TRBV5-4 to TRBJ1-2, with TRBD1 matching over 8 bases. The CDR3 covers 14 residues. With V trimmed by 5 bases and J by 4 bases, 7 bases remained unmatched. Germline V gene lookup returns CDR1 SGHNT and CDR2 YYREEE (reference sequence). CDR3 in amino acids: CASSYGQGTYGYTF. CDR3 in DNA: TGTGCCAGCAGTTACGGACAGGGTACCTATGGCTACACCTTC.

The chain couples TRBV2 to TRBJ2-4, with D tentatively TRBD1 or TRBD2 (5 bases each). Germline CDR1 reads SNHLY; CDR2 reads FYNNEI. This CDR3 has 18 residues. Between the trimmed V and J ends, which lost 2 bases and 9 bases, there was a span of 26 bases. The DNA for the CDR3 is TGTGCCAGCAGTGAAAATGCCTGGGGGTCCGGCATTAGGGGCATTCAGTACTTC. This encodes CASSENAWGSGIRGIQYF.

This rearrangement joins TRBV4-1 to TRBJ2-3; TRBD1 agrees at 7 bases. Germline V gene lookup returns CDR1 MGHRA and CDR2 YSYEKL. This CDR3 has 17 residues. Trimming removed 1 base from V and 3 bases from J; junction bases left unmatched: 10. CDR3 DNA: TGCGCCAGCAGCCAAGCCCCCGGGACAGATTATACAGATACGCAGTATTTT. It yields the protein CASSQAPGTDYTDTQYF.

The chain combines TRBV20-1 with TRBJ2-3; the D gene could be TRBD1 or TRBD2 (7 bases each). This CDR3 has 15 residues. In germline, CDR1 is DFQATT, CDR2 SNEGSKA (reference sequence). Trimming removed 2 bases at V and 2 bases at J, with 14 bases between. CDR3 coding DNA: TGCAGTGCTAGAAGGGGGCGGGGGTCCACAGATACGCAGTATTTT. This encodes CSARRGRGSTDTQYF.

The chain links TRBV2 to TRBJ2-6; 9 bases agree with TRBD2. V shed 8 bases and J 0 bases; nucleotides not matched to a gene: 17. Germline assignment: CDR1 SNHLY and CDR2 FYNNEI. The CDR3 has 20 residues. CDR3 coding DNA: TGTGCCAGCCACTTGCGGGGGGGCTCTGATGTTAGCTCTGGGGCCAACGTCCTGACTTTC. Translating gives CASHLRGGSDVSSGANVLTF.

The V gene is TRBV6-4, the J gene TRBJ1-5, with no clear D. V was shortened by 7 bases and J by 7 bases, with 8 bases between the two germline ends. This CDR3 has 11 amino acids. Germline lookup yields CDR1 MRHNA and CDR2 SNTAGT. The CDR3: CASKPGQPQHF. The CDR3 region has the DNA TGTGCCAGCAAGCCCGGGCAGCCCCAGCATTTT.

This clonotype has a handful of counts. This chain joins TRBV6-1 and TRBJ1-2; possibly TRBD1 for D (6 bases). Looked up from germline, CDR1 is MNHNS and CDR2 is SASEGT. The CDR3 totals 15 residues. The V and J ends lost 6 bases and 7 bases respectively, with 21 bases between them. The CDR3 loop reads CASRGLGGRSGGYTF. The CDR3, as DNA: TGTGCCAGCAGGGGCCTGGGGGGGCGATCGGGTGGCTACACCTTC.

The rearrangement links TRBV23-1 to TRBJ1-4, with TRBD1 matching over 9 bases. TRBV23-1 is assigned to the ORF class and has an uncertain function. This CDR3 is 12 amino acids long. The CDR3 protein is CEDRDREEKLFF. CDR3 bases: TGCGAGGACCGGGACAGGGAAGAAAAACTGTTTTTT.

This clonotype was seen a handful of times. The V and J genes are TRBV5-1 and TRBJ2-3; the match to TRBD1 covers 8 bases. The CDR3 sequence is 16 residues long. Trimming at V came to 5 bases and at J to 1 base, leaving 9 bases not matched to a gene. In germline, CDR1 is SGHRS, CDR2 YFSETQ. CDR3 amino acids: CASSQGAHRGTDTQYF. CDR3 in DNA: TGCGCCAGCAGTCAGGGGGCGCATCGAGGCACAGATACGCAGTATTTT.

J is TRBJ2-5 and V is TRBV24-1; 14 bases fit TRBD2. The CDR3 consists of 17 residues. Germline-derived CDR1 and CDR2 are KGHDR and SFDVKD. V gave up 3 bases and J gave up 5 bases; unmatched junction bases: 7. The CDR3 is CATSDPTSGGVGETQYF. The DNA of the CDR3 is TGTGCCACCAGTGATCCGACTAGCGGGGGGGTAGGGGAGACCCAGTACTTC.